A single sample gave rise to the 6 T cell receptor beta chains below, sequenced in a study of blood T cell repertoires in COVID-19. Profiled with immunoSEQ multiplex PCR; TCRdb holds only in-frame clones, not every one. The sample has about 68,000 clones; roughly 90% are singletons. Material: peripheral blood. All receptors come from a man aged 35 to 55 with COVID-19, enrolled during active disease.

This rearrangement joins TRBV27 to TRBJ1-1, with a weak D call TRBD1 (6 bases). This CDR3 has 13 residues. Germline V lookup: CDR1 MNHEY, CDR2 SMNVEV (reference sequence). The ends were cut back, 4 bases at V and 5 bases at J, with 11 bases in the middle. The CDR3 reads CASSWSGETEAFF. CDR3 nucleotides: TGTGCCAGCAGTTGGTCAGGGGAAACTGAAGCTTTCTTT.

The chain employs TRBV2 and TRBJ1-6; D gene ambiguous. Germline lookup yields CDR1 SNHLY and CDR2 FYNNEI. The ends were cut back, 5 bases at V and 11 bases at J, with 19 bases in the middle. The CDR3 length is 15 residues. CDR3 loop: CASSRDEGGEAPLHF. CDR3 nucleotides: TGTGCCAGCAGTCGGGATGAGGGAGGTGAGGCACCCCTCCACTTT.

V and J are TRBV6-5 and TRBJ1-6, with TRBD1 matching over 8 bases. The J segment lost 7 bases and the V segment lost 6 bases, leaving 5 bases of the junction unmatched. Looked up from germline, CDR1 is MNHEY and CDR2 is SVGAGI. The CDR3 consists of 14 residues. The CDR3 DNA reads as TGTGCCAGCAGCCCCAGGACAGGGAATTCACCCCTCCACTTT. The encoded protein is CASSPRTGNSPLHF.

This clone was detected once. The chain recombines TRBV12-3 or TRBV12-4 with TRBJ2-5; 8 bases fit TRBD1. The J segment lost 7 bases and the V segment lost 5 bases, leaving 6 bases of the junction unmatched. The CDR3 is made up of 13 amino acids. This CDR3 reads CASSITGGGTQYF. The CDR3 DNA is TGTGCCAGCAGTATTACAGGGGGAGGGACCCAGTACTTC.

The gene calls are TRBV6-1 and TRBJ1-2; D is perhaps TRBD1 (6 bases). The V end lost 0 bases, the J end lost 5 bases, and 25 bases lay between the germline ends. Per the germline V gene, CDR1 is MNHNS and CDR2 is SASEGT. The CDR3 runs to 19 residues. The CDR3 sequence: CASSEADRNWSTRRYGYTF. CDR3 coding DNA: TGTGCCAGCAGTGAAGCAGACAGGAATTGGTCCACCCGTAGGTATGGCTACACCTTC.

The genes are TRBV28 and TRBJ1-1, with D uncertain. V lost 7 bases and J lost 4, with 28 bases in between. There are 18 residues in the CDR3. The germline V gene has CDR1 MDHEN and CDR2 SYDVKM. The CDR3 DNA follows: TGTGCCAGCACTCCTAGCCTCCCGGGCCCAACCACTGGCACTGAAGCTTTCTTT. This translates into CASTPSLPGPTTGTEAFF. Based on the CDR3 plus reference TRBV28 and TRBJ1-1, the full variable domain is DVKVTQSSRYLVKRTGEKVFLECVQDMDHENMFWYRQDPGLGLRLIYFSYDVKMKEKGDIPEGYSVSREKKERFSLILESASTNQTSMYLCASTPSLPGPTTGTEAFFGQGTRLTVV.